The T cell receptor beta chain described here comes from a study of Tregs in tolerant kidney transplant recipients. Overall study: Related graft donors supplied nonmyeloablative bone marrow transplants, and mixed chimerism was transient. General study findings and limits: Biological reproducibility was not directly addressed, but technical replication error appeared minimal. The small number of patients limits these findings pending further validation.

Notes on this clone: Its cognate antigen is unknown.

The V gene's germline CDR1 is ENHRY and CDR2 SYGVKD. The CDR3 loop spans 17 amino acids. V shed 2 bases, J shed 0 bases, and the junction held 3 bases outside the gene matches. Produced via immunoSEQ multiplex PCR; TCRdb's table is partial and in-frame only. Of around 98,000 clones in the sample, over 85% are singletons; the top ten hold 0.46%. The rearrangement uses TRBV10-3 and TRBJ1-5, with 11 bases fitting TRBD1. The sequenced sample was CD4+ T cells from blood, obtained before the transplant. The source of this sequence is a human donor who received a combined kidney and bone marrow transplant. DNA of the CDR3: TGTGCCATCAGTGAGAGGGGACAGGGGGATAGCAATCAGCCCCAGCATTTT. Its translation: CAISERGQGDSNQPQHF.